Shown below are 16 T cell receptor beta chains from a single sample sequenced in a study of cytomegalovirus exposure and HLA in healthy donors. 60 Vbeta and 13 Jbeta primers were used in PCR. Data came from immunoSEQ multiplex PCR; TCRdb stores just in-frame clones and leaves some out. The table shows some 180,000 clones, with 77% occurring only once. Sequenced material: PBMCs. The receptor set was obtained from a woman aged 60-70 years in good health and CMV-seropositive.

As to this clone: Other DNA sequences in this sample translate to the same CDR3. The chain is built from TRBV29-1 and TRBJ1-2, with D tentatively TRBD1 (5 bases). V shed 1 base and J shed 8 bases, with 14 bases lying between them. The length of the CDR3 is 13 residues. Germline CDR1 is SQVTM and CDR2 is ANQGSEA. CDR3 nucleotides: TGCAGCGTTGAAGGGCAGGGAAGTAGGGGCTACACCTTC. The encoded protein is CSVEGQGSRGYTF.

J is TRBJ1-1 and V is TRBV29-1; D gene ambiguous. The CDR3 totals 10 residues. Germline CDR1 is SQVTM and CDR2 is ANQGSEA. V lost 1 base to trimming and J lost 9 bases, with 6 bases between them. Written as DNA, the CDR3 is TGCAGCGTTGAAGGGCAGAAAGCTTTCTTT. Its protein is CSVEGQKAFF.

The rearrangement uses TRBV5-4 and TRBJ1-4; 8 bases map to TRBD1. CDR1 and CDR2 (germline): SGHNT, YYREEE (reference sequence). This CDR3 is built from 15 residues. The V gene end was trimmed by 4 bases and the J gene end by 8 bases; junction bases not matched to a gene: 10. In DNA, the CDR3 is TGTGCCAGCAGCCCTCGGCAGGGGGCGGGAGAAAAACTGTTTTTT. Protein product: CASSPRQGAGEKLFF.

This clone is a singleton in its sample. J is TRBJ1-4 and V is TRBV4-1; 11 bases are shared with TRBD1. The trim removed 4 bases at V and 3 bases at J, leaving 13 bases unmatched. Germline CDR1 and CDR2: MGHRA and YSYEKL. The CDR3 spans 19 residues. As DNA, the CDR3 is TGCGCCAGCAGCCCAAAGGACAGGGGGCAGCTCAGGGCTAATGAAAAACTGTTTTTT. Amino acid sequence: CASSPKDRGQLRANEKLFF.

CDR3 loop: CASSFVSGGGGEQYF. Written as DNA, the CDR3 is TGTGCCAGCAGCTTTGTGAGCGGGGGGGGAGGCGAGCAGTACTTC. V usage is TRBV7-9 and J usage is TRBJ2-7, with TRBD2 identical over 10 bases. J lost 6 bases, V lost 3 bases, and 8 bases had no gene match. The CDR3 extends over 15 amino acids. CDR1 and CDR2 from the germline V gene are SEHNR and FQNEAQ (reference sequence).

The rearrangement uses TRBV19 and TRBJ2-2; 10 bases are shared with TRBD1. J was trimmed by 1 base and V by 11 bases; bases with no gene match: 4. Germline loops: CDR1 LNHDA, CDR2 SQIVND (reference sequence). The CDR3 contains 14 residues. The CDR3: CAVRDRGNTGELFF. CDR3 bases: TGTGCCGTCCGGGACAGGGGGAACACCGGGGAGCTGTTTTTT.

The chain recombines TRBV30 with TRBJ1-4; D unclear. CDR1 and CDR2 (germline): GTSNPN, SVGIG (reference sequence). The CDR3 consists of 14 residues. V was clipped by 5 bases and J by 4 bases, with 14 bases between them. CDR3: CAWSRALGNEKLFF. In DNA, the CDR3 is TGTGCCTGGTCGAGGGCGCTCGGTAATGAAAAACTGTTTTTT.

The chain carries TRBV7-2 and TRBJ2-7; TRBD2 matches 7 bases. The ends lost 0 bases at V and 2 bases at J; junction bases unmatched: 1. CDR1 and CDR2 (germline): SGHTA, FQGNSA. This CDR3 region has 14 residues. This CDR3 reads CASSLAGGPYEQYF. In nucleotides, the CDR3 is TGTGCCAGCAGCTTAGCGGGAGGGCCCTACGAGCAGTACTTC.

The chain carries TRBV6-5 and TRBJ1-1; the D gene is possibly TRBD1 (5 bases). Germline V gene sequence: CDR1 MNHEY, CDR2 SVGAGI. Deletions cut 0 bases from V and 4 bases from J, with 9 bases between. This CDR3 is built from 14 residues. The CDR3: CASSYSSGGTEAFF. The CDR3 DNA reads as TGTGCCAGCAGTTACTCGTCGGGGGGCACTGAAGCTTTCTTT.

This clone was seen a single time. The chain is built from TRBV15 and TRBJ1-5; the match to TRBD1 covers 9 bases. Germline V CDR1 and CDR2: LNHNV, YYDKDF (reference sequence). The CDR3 contains 15 residues. V lost 5 bases to trimming and J lost 2 bases; unmatched junction nucleotides: 4. CDR3 bases: TGTGCCACCAGCTGGACAGGGGCGGGCAATCAGCCCCAGCATTTT. Protein: CATSWTGAGNQPQHF.

The CDR3, as DNA: TGCGCCAGCAGCTTCTCCATGACAGCGAGCTCTGGAAACACCATATATTTT. Translated, it gives CASSFSMTASSGNTIYF. The chain has TRBV5-1 and TRBJ1-3, with D tentatively TRBD1 (5 bases). Germline-derived CDR1 and CDR2 are SGHRS and YFSETQ. Between the trimmed V and J ends, which lost 2 bases and 0 bases, there was a span of 15 bases. CDR3 length: 17 residues.

Comments on this clone: The junction shows a germline mismatch at one end, possibly a read error. The chain joins TRBV10-1 to TRBJ2-4; a possible D gene is TRBD1 (6 bases). The CDR3 runs to 18 residues. Looked up from germline, CDR1 is WNHNN and CDR2 is SYGVQD (reference sequence). The CDR3 is CASPPGTPERRAKNSQYF. As DNA, the CDR3 is TGCGCCAGTCCCCCTGGGACACCTGAACGGCGGGCCAAAAACAGTCAGTACTTC.

The J gene is TRBJ1-2, the V gene TRBV27, with 8 bases lining up with TRBD1. The CDR3 is 15 residues long. CDR1 is MNHEY, CDR2 SMNVEV, per germline (reference sequence). V trimming: 5 bases; J trimming: 7 bases; junction bases outside the gene matches: 12. The CDR3 bases are TGTGCCAGCAGTCAAGACAGGGGCCGATGGAGTGGCTACACCTTC. It yields the protein CASSQDRGRWSGYTF.

The chain couples TRBV9 to TRBJ1-2; 9 bases line up with TRBD1. The CDR3 has 13 amino acids. From germline, CDR1 is SGDLS and CDR2 YYNGEE. Unmatched junction bases numbered 6, after V lost 4 bases and J lost 8 bases. The CDR3: CASSLDRGYGYTF. Written as DNA, the CDR3 is TGTGCCAGCAGCCTGGACAGGGGTTACGGCTACACCTTC.

This CDR3 is CASSRSTRGGSSYNEQFF. The DNA of the CDR3 is TGTGCCAGCAGCCGTTCTACACGCGGGGGGAGCTCCTACAATGAGCAGTTCTTC. This chain connects TRBV4-2 to TRBJ2-1, with TRBD2 matching 8 bases. Germline trimming cut 4 bases from V and 0 bases from J; bases unmatched to any gene: 11. Germline-derived CDR1 and CDR2 are LGHNA and YNFKEQ. This CDR3 has 18 amino acids.

This clone has only one observation. The chain carries TRBV5-8 and TRBJ1-4, with unresolved D. This CDR3 contains 15 residues. The germline V gene encodes CDR1 SGHTS and CDR2 YDEGEE. Trimming took 0 bases from V and 0 from J, leaving 6 bases between them. CDR3 sequence: CASSLESATNEKLFF. The CDR3 DNA reads as TGTGCCAGCAGCTTGGAGTCAGCAACTAATGAAAAACTGTTTTTT. The full variable domain, its missing parts supplied by reference TRBV5-8 and TRBJ1-4, is EAGVTQSPTHLIKTRGQQATLRCSPISGHTSVYWYQQALGLGLQFLLWYDEGEERNRGNFPPRFSGRQFPNYSSELNVNALELEDSALYLCASSLESATNEKLFFGSGTQLSVL.